Each of the 2 T cell receptor beta chains below was sequenced from the same sample in a study of T cells in Graves' hyperthyroidism and ophthalmopathy (dated by TCRdb to about 2019). The library was generated by multiplex PCR. Sequencing was performed on an Illumina HiSeq 2000. TCR beta CDR3 regions were amplified from RNA transcripts. The TCR CDR3 was subjected to a first round of RT-PCR using the HTBI primer set and the Qiagen OneStep RT-PCR kit. Starting from the raw public reads, TCRdb applied fastp trimming at Q25, assembled clones with MiXCR and retained in-frame beta chains. Rows with a matching CDR3 protein are joined into one entry that keeps the most common DNA and genes. This sample has around 480,000 distinct CDR3 sequences in its table, and around 14% of those were observed once. The biggest ten clones account for around 17% of the sample. The sample consisted of blood. The origin of the receptors is a woman younger than 35 with Graves' hyperthyroidism.

The chain carries TRBV4-2 and TRBJ2-5; 8 bases map to TRBD1. The germline V gene has CDR1 LGHNA and CDR2 YNFKEQ. After removal of 0 bases from V and 5 bases from J, the junction contained 5 bases not matched to a gene. The CDR3 runs to 15 residues. CDR3 sequence (DNA): TGTGCCAGCAGCCAAGAAAGGACAGGGATGGAGACCCAGTACTTC. This encodes CASSQERTGMETQYF.

The chain joins TRBV29-1 to TRBJ2-5; 9 bases are shared with TRBD1. Losses at the gene ends were 6 bases for V and 4 bases for J; bases not matched to a gene: 3. The germline V gene has CDR1 SQVTM and CDR2 ANQGSEA. This CDR3 contains 12 residues. CDR3 loop: CSVRQGGETQYF. As DNA, the CDR3 is TGCAGCGTCCGACAGGGGGGAGAGACCCAGTACTTC. Together with reference TRBV29-1 and TRBJ2-5, the CDR3 gives the full variable domain: SAVISQKPSRDICQRGTSLTIQCQVDSQVTMMFWYRQQPGQSLTLIATANQGSEATYESGFVIDKFPISRPNLTFSTLTVSNMSPEDSSIYLCSVRQGGETQYFGPGTRLLVL.